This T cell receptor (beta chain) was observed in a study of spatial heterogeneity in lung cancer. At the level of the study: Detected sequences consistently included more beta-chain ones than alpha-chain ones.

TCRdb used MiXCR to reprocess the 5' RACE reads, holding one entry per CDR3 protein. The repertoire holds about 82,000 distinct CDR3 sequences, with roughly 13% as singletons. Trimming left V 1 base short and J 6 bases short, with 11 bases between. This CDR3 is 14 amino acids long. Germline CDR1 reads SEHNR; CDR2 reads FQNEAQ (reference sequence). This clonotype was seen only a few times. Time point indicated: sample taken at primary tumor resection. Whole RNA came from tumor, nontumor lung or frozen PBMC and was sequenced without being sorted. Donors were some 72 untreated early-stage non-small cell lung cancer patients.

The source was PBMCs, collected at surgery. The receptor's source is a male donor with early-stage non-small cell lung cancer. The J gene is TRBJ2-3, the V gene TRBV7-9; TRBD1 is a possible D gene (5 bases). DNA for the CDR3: TGTGCCAGCAGCTTAGTAGGCAGGGTCGATACGCAGTATTTT. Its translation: CASSLVGRVDTQYF.